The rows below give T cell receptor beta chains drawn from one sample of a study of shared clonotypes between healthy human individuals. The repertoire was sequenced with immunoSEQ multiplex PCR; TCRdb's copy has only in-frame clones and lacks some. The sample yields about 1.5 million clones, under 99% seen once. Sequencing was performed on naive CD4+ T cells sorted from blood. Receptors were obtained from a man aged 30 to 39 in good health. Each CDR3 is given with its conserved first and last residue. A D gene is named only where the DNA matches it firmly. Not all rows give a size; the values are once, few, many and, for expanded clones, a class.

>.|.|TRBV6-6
CASSYSIVSTEQYF
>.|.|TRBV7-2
CASSLEGSRNEQYF
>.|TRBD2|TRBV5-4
CASSGGLALSSYNEQFF
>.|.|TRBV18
CASSPASGGTNEKLFF
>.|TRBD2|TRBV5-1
CASSPSGGNSSYEQYF
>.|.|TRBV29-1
CSVRTGRYEQYF
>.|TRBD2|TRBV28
CASSLRTSGNYEQYF
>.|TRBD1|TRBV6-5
CASRRPGQRMGGYTF
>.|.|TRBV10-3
CAIRGTENTGELFF
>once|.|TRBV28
CASNGGLLSYEQYF
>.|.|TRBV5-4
CASSLGRGTLNTGELFF
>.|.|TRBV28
CASSLNPATTQHF